This T cell receptor (beta chain) comes out of a study of shared clonotypes between healthy human individuals. On the study more broadly: The plates for each donor numbered three CD4 naive, three CD4 memory, two CD8 naive and one CD8 memory. Findings and caveats of the study: As a rule, naive subsets had a larger estimated richness than memory subsets. Large depth notwithstanding, sorted-subset sequencing proved incomplete by rarefaction.

This clone showed up many times. Its cognate antigen is unknown. CD4+ cells underwent separation, giving CD45RA+ naive and CD45RA-negative memory subsets. TCRdb's copy holds only in-frame clones and misses some; the assay was immunoSEQ multiplex PCR. The sample lists nearly 1 million clones, approximately 80% occurring once. From germline, CDR1 is SGHAT and CDR2 FQNNGV. The J segment lost 6 bases and the V segment lost 4 bases, leaving 11 bases of the junction unmatched. The length of the CDR3 is 15 residues. The chain couples TRBV11-2 to TRBJ2-5; 7 bases are a match to TRBD1. This clonotype originated in a man in his late teens or twenties in good health. The source material was memory CD4+ T cells sorted from blood. As to subset: CD45RA-negative fraction. CDR3 nucleotides: TGTGCCAGCAGCTCTGGGACAGTAGAAGGGCAGACCCAGTACTTC. This encodes CASSSGTVEGQTQYF.